What follows are 5 T cell receptor beta chains derived from one specimen sequenced in a study of OX40 agonist ivuxolimab in advanced cancers. Generated by immunoSEQ multiplex PCR, the TCRdb table keeps only in-frame clones and is missing some. The sample yields 90,000 to 100,000 clones, approximately 86% seen once. This sample comprised CD4+ or CD8+ T cells sorted from blood, obtained in a trial of the OX40 agonist ivuxolimab. Every receptor here comes from an adult with an advanced solid tumor such as melanoma, head and neck, liver or kidney cancer.

J is TRBJ1-5 and V is TRBV2; D unclear. The CDR3 extends over 13 amino acids. V was clipped by 5 bases and J by 3 bases, with 8 bases between them. Looked up from germline, CDR1 is SNHLY and CDR2 is FYNNEI. The CDR3 protein is CASSPGPNQPQHF. In DNA, the CDR3 is TGTGCCAGCAGTCCCGGTCCCAATCAGCCCCAGCATTTT.

The chain uses TRBV28 and TRBJ1-3; D is ambiguous. Trimming stripped 6 bases from V and 4 bases from J, with 10 bases between. Germline CDR1 is MDHEN and CDR2 is SYDVKM. This CDR3 contains 13 residues. The CDR3 spells CASRPTWGNTIYF. The CDR3 coding sequence is TGTGCCAGCAGACCAACATGGGGAAACACCATATATTTT. Looking up the rest from reference TRBV28 and TRBJ1-3 gives the full variable domain: DVKVTQSSRYLVKRTGEKVFLECVQDMDHENMFWYRQDPGLGLRLIYFSYDVKMKEKGDIPEGYSVSREKKERFSLILESASTNQTSMYLCASRPTWGNTIYFGEGSWLTVV.

The chain's CDR3 is CASSLSQKAEAFF. CDR3 coding DNA: TGTGCCAGCAGTTTATCACAGAAGGCTGAAGCTTTCTTT. The V and J genes are TRBV27 and TRBJ1-1; no clear D. Germline values: CDR1 MNHEY, CDR2 SMNVEV (reference sequence). This CDR3 spans 13 amino acids. The germline V and J ends were trimmed by 0 bases and 6 bases, with 8 bases remaining between them.

The J gene is TRBJ1-1, the V gene TRBV29-1; weak D call: TRBD1 (6 bases). Trimming stripped 6 bases from V and 1 base from J, with 9 bases between. The CDR3 length is 12 residues. The germline V gene encodes CDR1 SQVTM and CDR2 ANQGSEA. CDR3 residues: CSVGDTNTEAFF. The CDR3 coding sequence is TGCAGCGTGGGGGACACGAACACTGAAGCTTTCTTT.

This chain connects TRBV29-1 to TRBJ1-5; maybe TRBD1 (5 bases). CDR3 length: 13 residues. With 4 bases removed from V and 5 bases from J, the gap between germline ends came to 12 bases. Germline-derived CDR1 and CDR2 are SQVTM and ANQGSEA. The chain's CDR3 is CSVGQGLDQPQHF. DNA of the CDR3: TGCAGCGTTGGTCAGGGACTCGATCAGCCCCAGCATTTT.